These T cell receptor beta chains were read from a single sample in a study of T cells after posttransplantation cyclophosphamide. The repertoire was sequenced with immunoSEQ multiplex PCR; TCRdb's copy has only in-frame clones and lacks some. Of 8,900 or so clones in the sample, 95% to 99% are singletons; the top ten hold under 0.3%. Input material: naive CD8+ T cells sorted from PBMCs. These receptors all come from a man over 45 in good health, CMV-negative, and a related stem cell transplant donor. Both conserved end residues are part of each CDR3. Each record gives: D gene, J gene, V gene, clone size, CDR3 DNA, CDR3 protein. D genes are given only for firm matches. Clone size, where shown, is once, few, many, or a class for clones that have expanded.

>TRBD1|TRBJ2-7|TRBV7-9|NA
TGTGCCAGCGGACTTCCCGGTCTTAGGGGGCAGTTCGAGCAGTACTTC
CASGLPGLRGQFEQYF
>NA|TRBJ1-1|TRBV27|NA
TGTGCCAGCAGTTTATCGAAGACGGGGGGTACTGAAGCTTTCTTT
CASSLSKTGGTEAFF
>NA|TRBJ2-7|TRBV13|NA
TGTGCCAGCAGCCCAAACAGGGTATCCTACGAGCAGTACTTC
CASSPNRVSYEQYF
>NA|TRBJ2-1|TRBV6-5|NA
TGTGCCAGCGGGACAAGGGGCTACAATGAGCAGTTCTTC
CASGTRGYNEQFF
>NA|TRBJ1-1|TRBV5-1|NA
TGCGCCAGCAGCCGAGGGACACGCACTGAAGCTTTCTTT
CASSRGTRTEAFF
>TRBD1|TRBJ1-1|TRBV29-1|NA
TGCAGCGTTGAGTGGACAGGGGGCGAAGCTTTCTTT
CSVEWTGGEAFF
>TRBD1|TRBJ1-1|TRBV6-4|NA
TGTGCCAGCAGAGACAGGGGAGGGACTGAAGCTTTCTTT
CASRDRGGTEAFF
>TRBD2|TRBJ2-7|TRBV15|NA
TGTGCCACCAGCAGAGACTGGACTAGCGGAGCCTACGAGCAGTACTTC
CATSRDWTSGAYEQYF
>TRBD2|TRBJ2-3|TRBV7-9|NA
TGTGCCAGCAGCTTCGGACTAGCGGACACAGATACGCAGTATTTT
CASSFGLADTDTQYF
>NA|TRBJ1-1|TRBV27|NA
TGTGCCAGCAGTTTTGCGGGGGCGGGCACTGAAGCTTTCTTT
CASSFAGAGTEAFF
>NA|TRBJ1-1|TRBV30|NA
TGTGCCGGGCAAAACACTGAAGCTTTCTTT
CAGQNTEAFF
>TRBD1|TRBJ2-5|TRBV11-2|NA
TGTGCCAGCAGCGTAGGACAGGGTTCCCAAGAGACCCAGTACTTC
CASSVGQGSQETQYF
>TRBD2|TRBJ2-7|TRBV19|NA
TGTGCCAGTAGGGGAGGGTTCTACGAGCAGTACTTC
CASRGGFYEQYF
>TRBD2|TRBJ2-3|TRBV9|NA
TGTGCCAGCAGTAGCGGGGGGACCACAGATACGCAGTATTTT
CASSSGGTTDTQYF
>NA|TRBJ2-7|TRBV9|once
TGTGCCAGCAGCCCAGCGGGTCTCCCCTCCTACGAGCAGTACTTC
CASSPAGLPSYEQYF
>TRBD1|TRBJ1-2|TRBV6-1|once
TGTGCCAGCAGTGAGTCTTGGGGGGACAGTAACTATGGCTACACCTTC
CASSESWGDSNYGYTF
>TRBD1|TRBJ1-1|TRBV6-4|NA
TGTGCCAGCAGTGAACAGGGGGACACTGAAGCTTTCTTT
CASSEQGDTEAFF
>TRBD1|TRBJ1-5|TRBV19|NA
TGTGCCAGTAGTCGGGACAGGCGGTATAGCAATCAGCCCCAGCATTTT
CASSRDRRYSNQPQHF
>NA|TRBJ2-1|TRBV7-9|NA
TGTGCCAGCAGCCACGCGGGCAATGAGCAGTTCTTC
CASSHAGNEQFF
>NA|TRBJ2-7|TRBV20-1|NA
TGCAGTGCCACTCCTTCCGGCGAGCAGTACTTC
CSATPSGEQYF
>TRBD2|TRBJ2-1|TRBV5-1|NA
TGCGCCAGCAGCTTTACTAGCGCCTTACGATACAATGAGCAGTTCTTC
CASSFTSALRYNEQFF
>NA|TRBJ2-3|TRBV9|NA
TGTGCCAGCAGCGTATTTCTAACCAGCACAGATACGCAGTATTTT
CASSVFLTSTDTQYF
>TRBD1|TRBJ1-3|TRBV9|NA
TGTGCCAGCAGCGGGGGGACAGGCTCTGGAAACACCATATATTTT
CASSGGTGSGNTIYF
>TRBD1|TRBJ2-7|TRBV19|few
TGTGCCAGTAGTACCCCCGCCGACGGGACAGGGGGCTACGAGCAGTACTTC
CASSTPADGTGGYEQYF
>NA|TRBJ2-5|TRBV7-9|NA
TGTGCCAGCAGCGGGGGCAGCGCAGAGACCCAGTACTTC
CASSGGSAETQYF
>NA|TRBJ1-2|TRBV13|once
TGTGCCAGCACGCAAGGGGGTACTAACTATGGCTACACCTTC
CASTQGGTNYGYTF
>TRBD2|TRBJ2-3|TRBV7-3|once
TGTGCCAGCAGCTTGGCGGGAGGGCCAGCAGATACGCAGTATTTT
CASSLAGGPADTQYF
>NA|TRBJ1-5|TRBV13|once
TGTGCCAGCAGCTTATCACTTGGCAATCAGCCCCAGCATTTT
CASSLSLGNQPQHF
>TRBD2|TRBJ2-7|TRBV6-1|NA
TGTGCCAGCAGTGAACGGACTAGCGTCGGCGAGCAGTACTTC
CASSERTSVGEQYF